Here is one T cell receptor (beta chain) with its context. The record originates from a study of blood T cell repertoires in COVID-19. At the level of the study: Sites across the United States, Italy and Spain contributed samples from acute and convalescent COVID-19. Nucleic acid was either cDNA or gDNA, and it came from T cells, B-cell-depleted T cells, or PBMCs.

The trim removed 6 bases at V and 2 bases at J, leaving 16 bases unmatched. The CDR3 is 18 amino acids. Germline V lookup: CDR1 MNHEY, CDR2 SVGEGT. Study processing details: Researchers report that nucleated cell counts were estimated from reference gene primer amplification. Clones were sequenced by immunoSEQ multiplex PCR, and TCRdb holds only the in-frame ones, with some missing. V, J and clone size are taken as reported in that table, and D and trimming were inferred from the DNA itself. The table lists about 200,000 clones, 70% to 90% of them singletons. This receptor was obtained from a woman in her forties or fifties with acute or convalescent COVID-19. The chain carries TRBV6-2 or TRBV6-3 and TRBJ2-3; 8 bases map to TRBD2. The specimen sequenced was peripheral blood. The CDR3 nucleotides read TGTGCCAGCAGCAACCCACCCCCTACTAGCGGTTTCACAGATACGCAGTATTTT. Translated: CASSNPPPTSGFTDTQYF.